The 26 T cell receptor beta chains presented below share a single source sample, sequenced in a study of identical twins. From the 5' RACE reads, TCRdb called clonotypes with MiXCR, one entry per CDR3 protein. The sample yields about 900,000 distinct CDR3 sequences, roughly an eighth seen once. The same sample was also studied in work on yellow fever vaccine responses in identical twins.

The material sequenced was PBMCs. Every receptor here comes from a woman aged 18-30 years in good health.

In this sample, this clonotype turned up a few times. The gene calls are TRBV5-1 and TRBJ1-6, with 9 bases that match TRBD1. The CDR3 runs to 16 residues. The V gene's germline CDR1 is SGHRS and CDR2 YFSETQ. V gave up 0 bases and J gave up 9 bases; unmatched junction bases: 7. The CDR3 sequence is CASSLAGTGYGSPLHF. The CDR3 nucleotides are TGCGCCAGCAGCTTGGCCGGGACAGGGTACGGTTCACCCCTCCACTTT.

This chain links TRBV7-9 with TRBJ2-3; TRBD1 matches 7 bases. The V gene end was trimmed by 5 bases and the J gene end by 6 bases; junction bases not matched to a gene: 14. The CDR3 sequence is 16 residues long. Germline CDR1 reads SEHNR; CDR2 reads FQNEAQ (reference sequence). The chain's CDR3 is CASSPSGAQGMDTQYF. The CDR3 DNA is TGTGCCAGCAGCCCCAGTGGGGCACAGGGGATGGATACGCAGTATTTT.

This rearrangement joins TRBV4-1 to TRBJ2-3, with 7 bases lining up with TRBD2. This CDR3 is built from 15 residues. The junction had 7 bases not matched to a gene; V was cut back by 5 bases and J by 2 bases. Germline CDR1 reads MGHRA; CDR2 reads YSYEKL. CDR3 DNA: TGCGCCAGCAGCGTTAGCGGGTTGCTCACAGATACGCAGTATTTT. It codes for CASSVSGLLTDTQYF.

The table lists this clonotype with many counts. The V gene is TRBV29-1, the J gene TRBJ2-2, with D unclear. The CDR3 consists of 15 residues. The ends were cut back, 2 bases at V and 0 bases at J, with 10 bases in the middle. The germline gives CDR1 SQVTM, CDR2 ANQGSEA. CDR3 in DNA: TGCAGCGTTGAATACGGTCTCGCGAACACCGGGGAGCTGTTTTTT. Its translation is CSVEYGLANTGELFF.

A word on this clonotype: The limits of the CDR3 on the DNA are not certain, so only TCRdb's listed CDR3 is given. The V call is TRBV27, the J call TRBJ1-2. The V gene's germline CDR1 is MNHEY and CDR2 SMNVEV (reference sequence). Termini included, the CDR3 measures 12 amino acids. CDR3 residues: CASSSSVGGYTF.

V is TRBV5-1 and J is TRBJ2-5; D not resolved. This CDR3 is 15 amino acids long. V lost 2 bases to trimming and J lost 1 base, with 12 bases between them. Germline assignment: CDR1 SGHRS and CDR2 YFSETQ. The CDR3 region is CASSFRGGSQETQYF. The CDR3 DNA follows: TGCGCCAGCAGCTTTCGCGGCGGCAGCCAAGAGACCCAGTACTTC.

This clonotype occurred a few times. This chain links TRBV5-1 with TRBJ2-2; 10 bases are shared with TRBD1. The length of the CDR3 is 16 residues. Germline V gives CDR1 SGHRS, CDR2 YFSETQ. The V segment lost 4 bases and the J segment 1 base; nucleotides outside the gene matches: 4. The CDR3 DNA reads TGCGCCAGCAGCGGGACAGGGGCGATGAACACCGGGGAGCTGTTTTTT. This encodes CASSGTGAMNTGELFF.

The table lists this clonotype with a few counts. V gene TRBV20-1 combines with J gene TRBJ2-1, with D maybe TRBD2 (5 bases). V lost 7 bases and J 0 bases, leaving 10 bases between the germline ends. This CDR3 has 13 amino acids. Per the germline V gene, CDR1 is DFQATT and CDR2 is SNEGSKA (reference sequence). The CDR3 loop is CSVVASSYNEQFF. DNA for the CDR3: TGCAGTGTTGTAGCGAGCTCCTACAATGAGCAGTTCTTC.

The chain joins TRBV7-2 to TRBJ2-7; possible D gene TRBD1, 6 bases. The germline CDR1 and CDR2 sequences are SGHTA and FQGNSA. Between the trimmed V and J ends, which lost 4 bases and 2 bases, there was a span of 18 bases. This CDR3 has 16 residues. CDR3 residues: CASSSRQAYTPYEQYF. The CDR3 coding sequence is TGTGCCAGCAGCTCCAGACAGGCCTATACACCCTACGAGCAGTACTTC.

The rearrangement joins TRBV5-1 to TRBJ1-2, with D perhaps matching TRBD1 (6 bases). Germline V gene lookup returns CDR1 SGHRS and CDR2 YFSETQ. There are 16 residues in the CDR3. The V end was cut by 0 bases, the J end by 5 bases, with 17 bases between. The DNA of the CDR3 is TGCGCCAGCAGCTTGGGGACCACAGGGTTGGTATATGGCTACACCTTC. Protein product: CASSLGTTGLVYGYTF.

V is TRBV5-1 and J is TRBJ1-2, with 7 nucleotides matching TRBD1. Germline CDR1 and CDR2: SGHRS and YFSETQ. The CDR3 covers 14 residues. V lost 4 bases to trimming and J lost 4 bases; unmatched junction nucleotides: 7. The CDR3 DNA sequence: TGCGCCAGCAGCCCGAACAGGGGAGGCTATGGCTACACCTTC. This gives the protein CASSPNRGGYGYTF. Based on the CDR3 plus reference TRBV5-1 and TRBJ1-2, the full variable domain is KAGVTQTPRYLIKTRGQQVTLSCSPISGHRSVSWYQQTPGQGLQFLFEYFSETQRNKGNFPGRFSGRQFSNSRSEMNVSTLELGDSALYLCASSPNRGGYGYTFGSGTRLTVV.

This clonotype was seen only a few times. The chain joins TRBV5-1 to TRBJ1-4; D uncertain. Germline CDR1 is SGHRS and CDR2 is YFSETQ. The V and J ends lost 0 bases and 5 bases respectively, with 8 bases between them. The CDR3 loop spans 14 amino acids. Here the CDR3 DNA reads TGCGCCAGCAGCTTGGGCGAGACCAATGAAAAACTGTTTTTT. Translated: CASSLGETNEKLFF.

This clonotype was seen many times. This sequence joins TRBV7-7 and TRBJ2-1; TRBD2 might be the D (6 bases). Looked up from germline, CDR1 is SSHAT and CDR2 is FNYEAQ (reference sequence). This CDR3 contains 15 residues. With 1 base removed from V and 1 base from J, the gap between germline ends came to 8 bases. The CDR3 DNA reads as TGTGCCAGCAGCTTAGTGGAGGGTTCCTACAATGAGCAGTTCTTC. This encodes CASSLVEGSYNEQFF.

This clonotype was recorded a few times. V usage is TRBV11-2 and J usage is TRBJ1-2, with a tentative D call TRBD1 (5 bases). Trimming shortened V by 5 bases and J by 1 base, and 23 bases separated the two germline ends. There are 18 residues in the CDR3. Germline assignment: CDR1 SGHAT and CDR2 FQNNGV. The CDR3 loop reads CASSPTGRPSDRNYGYTF. The DNA for the CDR3 is TGTGCCAGCAGCCCGACGGGGCGCCCCTCGGACCGTAACTATGGCTACACCTTC.

The J gene is TRBJ1-2, the V gene TRBV6-1; 12 nucleotides agree with TRBD1. The length of the CDR3 is 16 residues. With V trimmed by 4 bases and J by 7 bases, 10 bases remained unmatched. Per the germline V gene, CDR1 is MNHNS and CDR2 is SASEGT. CDR3 sequence reads: CASSAGTGGVNRGYTF. The CDR3 DNA reads TGTGCCAGCAGTGCCGGGACAGGGGGCGTTAATCGTGGCTACACCTTC.

This clonotype has only a few counts. The chain carries TRBV10-3 and TRBJ2-1, with D perhaps TRBD1 (8 bases). This CDR3 region has 17 residues. Deletions cut 2 bases from V and 4 bases from J, with 18 bases between. In germline, CDR1 is ENHRY, CDR2 SYGVKD. The CDR3 is CAISEIDRGGFYNEQFF. In DNA, the CDR3 is TGTGCCATCAGTGAGATCGACAGGGGAGGGTTTTACAATGAGCAGTTCTTC.

CDR3 amino acids: CSALVSGTYNEQFF. The CDR3 nucleotides read TGCAGTGCCTTGGTTAGTGGAACCTACAATGAGCAGTTCTTC. V is TRBV20-1 and J is TRBJ2-1; no firm D call. The CDR3 spans 14 residues. Germline CDR1 DFQATT, CDR2 SNEGSKA (reference sequence). The V end was cut by 6 bases, the J end by 2 bases, with 14 bases between.

This clonotype has a count of ten or more. The rearrangement links TRBV5-1 to TRBJ1-2, with D possibly being TRBD1 (6 bases). This CDR3 region has 14 residues. CDR1 is SGHRS and CDR2 is YFSETQ in the germline V gene. V was pared by 7 bases and J by 5 bases, with 18 bases between. The chain's CDR3 is CASRNPGQTYGYTF. The CDR3, as DNA: TGCGCCAGCCGAAACCCTGGACAGACTTATGGCTACACCTTC.

This clonotype was counted only a few times. The chain recombines TRBV14 with TRBJ2-2; D might be TRBD1 (5 bases). This CDR3 has 16 residues. Germline CDR1 reads SGHDN; CDR2 reads FVKESK. V lost 1 base, J lost 1 base, and 10 bases lay in between. The CDR3 DNA follows: TGTGCCAGCAGCCAAGTTCCAGGGATGAACACCGGGGAGCTGTTTTTT. This codes for CASSQVPGMNTGELFF. The full variable domain, with the rest looked up from reference TRBV14 and TRBJ2-2, is EAGVTQFPSHSVIEKGQTVTLRCDPISGHDNLYWYRRVMGKEIKFLLHFVKESKQDESGMPNNRFLAERTGGTYSTLKVQPAELEDSGVYFCASSQVPGMNTGELFFGEGSRLTVL.

The V and J genes are TRBV6-1 and TRBJ2-7; a possible D gene is TRBD1 (6 bases). This CDR3 contains 14 residues. V lost 8 bases and J lost 0, with 14 bases in between. CDR1 is MNHNS, CDR2 SASEGT, per germline. The CDR3 region is CASRVPRGSYEQYV. The CDR3 region has the DNA TGTGCCAGCCGCGTTCCCAGGGGCTCCTACGAGCAGTACGTC.

The chain combines TRBV6-1 with TRBJ2-7, with 7 bases identical to TRBD2. V shed 6 bases and J 0 bases; nucleotides not matched to a gene: 8. Germline V gives CDR1 MNHNS, CDR2 SASEGT. This CDR3 contains 15 residues. CDR3 sequence reads: CASSLPGGSSYEQYF. DNA of the CDR3: TGTGCCAGCAGCCTCCCGGGCGGGAGCTCCTACGAGCAGTACTTC.

This clonotype turned up a few times. For the CDR3, the DNA is TGTGCCAGCAGTTTAGATGGACAGGGATTGTATGGCTACACCTTC. Encoded protein: CASSLDGQGLYGYTF. V usage is TRBV12-3 or TRBV12-4 and J usage is TRBJ1-2; the match to TRBD1 covers 8 bases. V dropped 1 base and J dropped 5; count of bases not matched to a gene: 6. This CDR3 region has 15 residues.

This clonotype was recorded many times. The rearrangement uses TRBV7-9 and TRBJ1-5; 9 bases map to TRBD1. Germline V gene sequence: CDR1 SEHNR, CDR2 FQNEAQ (reference sequence). The CDR3 is 16 amino acids. The V segment lost 1 base and the J segment 5 bases; nucleotides outside the gene matches: 6. The CDR3 DNA is TGTGCCAGCAGCTTAGACAGGGGGCTCAACTATCAGCCCCAGCATTTT. As protein: CASSLDRGLNYQPQHF.

A remark on this clonotype: The CDR3 ends on some other residue instead of the conserved phenylalanine or tryptophan, so this is likely a read error. The chain carries TRBV7-8 and TRBJ2-5; TRBD1 agrees at 9 bases. Trimming at V came to 5 bases and at J to 4 bases, leaving 5 bases not matched to a gene. Germline V gene lookup returns CDR1 SGHVS and CDR2 FQNEAQ. The CDR3 is 14 residues long. The CDR3 sequence is CASSEQGAGETQYL. The CDR3 DNA is TGTGCCAGCAGCGAACAGGGGGCAGGAGAGACCCAGTACCTC.

The chain combines TRBV6-5 with TRBJ2-3; 7 bases agree with TRBD2. V shed 0 bases, J shed 2 bases, and the junction held 2 bases outside the gene matches. CDR3 length: 15 residues. Germline lookup yields CDR1 MNHEY and CDR2 SVGAGI. The CDR3 loop reads CASSYSRGITDTQYF. CDR3 in DNA: TGTGCCAGCAGTTACTCGCGGGGGATCACAGATACGCAGTATTTT.

This clonotype occurred many times. The rearrangement uses TRBV15 and TRBJ1-2; D unresolved. V dropped 4 bases and J dropped 5 bases, with 8 bases sitting between them. Germline values: CDR1 LNHNV, CDR2 YYDKDF (reference sequence). CDR3 length equals 12 residues. The CDR3 is CATSTTLYGYTF. The CDR3 DNA reads TGTGCCACCAGCACGACCTTATATGGCTACACCTTC.